This is a list of T cell receptor beta chains from one sample in a study of blood T cell repertoires in COVID-19. Only in-frame clones appear in the TCRdb table, and some are missing; sequencing was by immunoSEQ multiplex PCR. The data show 200,000 to 250,000 clones, about four fifths seen once. Source material: peripheral blood. All receptors derive from a woman aged 80 or over with COVID-19, enrolled during active disease. CDR3s include the opening cysteine and the closing phenylalanine or tryptophan. A D gene is named only where the DNA matches it firmly. The size of a clone is reported for some rows only, either as once, few or many, or as a class for expanded clones.

V gene: TRBV19; clone size: -; D gene: -; J gene: TRBJ1-1; CDR3 length: 13; CDR3 DNA: TGTGCCAGTAGTATTAAGGGGTCCACTGAAGCTTTCTTT; CDR3 protein: CASSIKGSTEAFF
V gene: TRBV29-1; clone size: -; D gene: TRBD2; J gene: TRBJ2-2; CDR3 length: 12; CDR3 DNA: TGCAGCGGGGACCCGGGGGGCGGGGAGCTGTTTTTT; CDR3 protein: CSGDPGGGELFF
V gene: TRBV5-8; clone size: -; D gene: -; J gene: TRBJ1-5; CDR3 length: 12; CDR3 DNA: TGTGCCAGCAGCTTCGGTAATCAGCCCCAGCATTTT; CDR3 protein: CASSFGNQPQHF
V gene: TRBV5-1; clone size: once; D gene: -; J gene: TRBJ1-1; CDR3 length: 15; CDR3 DNA: TGCGCCAGCAGCTTGGGAGACAGATTAAACACTGAAGCTTTCTTT; CDR3 protein: CASSLGDRLNTEAFF
V gene: TRBV5-1; clone size: few; D gene: -; J gene: TRBJ1-1; CDR3 length: 14; CDR3 DNA: TGCGCCAGCAGCTTGGTCGGATCGGGAACTGAAGCTTTCTTT; CDR3 protein: CASSLVGSGTEAFF
V gene: TRBV5-1; clone size: -; D gene: TRBD2; J gene: TRBJ2-5; CDR3 length: 16; CDR3 DNA: TGCGCCAGCAGCTTGGTTCAAGCGGGGGCGGGGGAGACCCAGTACTTC; CDR3 protein: CASSLVQAGAGETQYF
V gene: TRBV10-3; clone size: -; D gene: TRBD1; J gene: TRBJ1-3; CDR3 length: 13; CDR3 DNA: TGTGCCACCGGACAGGGGACTGGAAACACCATATATTTT; CDR3 protein: CATGQGTGNTIYF
V gene: TRBV2; clone size: -; D gene: -; J gene: TRBJ2-5; CDR3 length: 17; CDR3 DNA: TGTGCCAGCACCGAACTTGTAAATTTCGGAGTCATGAAGACCCAGTACTTC; CDR3 protein: CASTELVNFGVMKTQYF
V gene: TRBV5-4; clone size: -; D gene: -; J gene: TRBJ1-5; CDR3 length: 14; CDR3 DNA: TGTGCCAGCAGCTCCTACAGGAGCAATCAGCCCCAGCATTTT; CDR3 protein: CASSSYRSNQPQHF
V gene: TRBV6-5; clone size: -; D gene: -; J gene: TRBJ1-1; CDR3 length: 10; CDR3 DNA: TGTGCCACCATGAACACTGAAGCTTTCTTT; CDR3 protein: CATMNTEAFF
V gene: TRBV12-3/TRBV12-4; clone size: once; D gene: -; J gene: TRBJ2-5; CDR3 length: 12; CDR3 DNA: TGTGCCAGCAGTTCAGGGTGGGAGACCCAGTACTTC; CDR3 protein: CASSSGWETQYF